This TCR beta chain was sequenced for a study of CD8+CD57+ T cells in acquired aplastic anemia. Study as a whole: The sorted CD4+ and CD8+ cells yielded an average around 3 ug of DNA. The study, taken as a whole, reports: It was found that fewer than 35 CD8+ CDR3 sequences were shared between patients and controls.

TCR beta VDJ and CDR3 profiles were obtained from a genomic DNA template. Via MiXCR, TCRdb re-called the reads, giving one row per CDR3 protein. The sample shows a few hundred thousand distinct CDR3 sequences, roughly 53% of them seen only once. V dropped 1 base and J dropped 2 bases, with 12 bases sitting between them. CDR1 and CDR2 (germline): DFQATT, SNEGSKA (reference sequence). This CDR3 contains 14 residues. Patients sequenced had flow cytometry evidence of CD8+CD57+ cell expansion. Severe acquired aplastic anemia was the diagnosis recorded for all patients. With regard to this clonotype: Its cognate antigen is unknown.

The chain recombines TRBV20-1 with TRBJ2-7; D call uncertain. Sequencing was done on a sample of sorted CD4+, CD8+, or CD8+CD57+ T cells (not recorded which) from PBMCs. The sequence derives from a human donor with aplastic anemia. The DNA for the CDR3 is TGCAGTGCTAGAGTGGGCGGCGCGGCCTACGAGCAGTACTTC. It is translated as CSARVGGAAYEQYF.